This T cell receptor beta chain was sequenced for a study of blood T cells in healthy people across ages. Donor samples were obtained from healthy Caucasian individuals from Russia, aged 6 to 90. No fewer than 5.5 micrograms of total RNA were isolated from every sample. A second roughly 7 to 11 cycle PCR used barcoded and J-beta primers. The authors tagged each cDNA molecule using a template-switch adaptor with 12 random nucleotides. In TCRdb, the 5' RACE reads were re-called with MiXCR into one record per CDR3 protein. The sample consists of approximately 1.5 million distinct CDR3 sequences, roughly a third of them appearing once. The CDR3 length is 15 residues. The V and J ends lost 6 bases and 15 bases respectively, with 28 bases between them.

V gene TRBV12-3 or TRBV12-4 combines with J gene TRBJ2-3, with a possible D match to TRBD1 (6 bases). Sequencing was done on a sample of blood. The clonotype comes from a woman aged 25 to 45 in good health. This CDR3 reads CASRFRGVRTDTEYF. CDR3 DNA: TGTGCCAGCAGGTTCAGGGGAGTGAGAACAGATACGGAATATTTT.